These 27 T cell receptor beta chains were sequenced from one sample in a study of response to subunit inactivated influenza vaccine. TCRdb re-derived calls from the RT-PCR reads in MiXCR, one entry per CDR3 protein. This table has hundreds of thousands of distinct CDR3 sequences, around 14% appearing once. The sequencing used PBMCs from blood, collected about 11 days after vaccination. The receptors come from a man aged 45-65 years who received an inactivated influenza vaccine.

The table lists this clonotype with a few counts. The chain has TRBV20-1 and TRBJ2-1; 9 nucleotides line up with TRBD2. The CDR3 spans 15 residues. Germline V gene lookup returns CDR1 DFQATT and CDR2 SNEGSKA (reference sequence). Trimming cost V 6 bases and J 7 bases; bases outside gene matches: 13. CDR3 DNA: TGCAGTGCCGCTTCGCTAGCGGGGATGGTTAATGAGCAGTTCTTC. It yields the protein CSAASLAGMVNEQFF.

In its sample, this clonotype was seen many times. The V gene is TRBV5-1, the J gene TRBJ2-7, with 9 bases fitting TRBD2. The CDR3 consists of 12 residues. The V segment lost 0 bases and the J segment 11 bases; nucleotides outside the gene matches: 3. Germline assignment: CDR1 SGHRS and CDR2 YFSETQ. CDR3 loop: CASSLERGVKYF. In DNA form, the CDR3 reads TGCGCCAGCAGCTTGGAGCGGGGGGTTAAGTACTTC.

This clonotype was counted only a few times. The rearrangement links TRBV9 to TRBJ2-3, with 9 bases aligning to TRBD1. CDR1 and CDR2 from the germline V gene are SGDLS and YYNGEE. The CDR3 is made up of 16 amino acids. V lost 3 bases, J lost 2 bases, and 7 bases stayed unmatched. CDR3 sequence reads: CASSAWTGDLTDTQYF. The CDR3 coding sequence is TGTGCCAGCAGCGCATGGACAGGGGACCTCACAGATACGCAGTATTTT.

The chain joins TRBV7-2 to TRBJ2-7; 9 bases align to TRBD1. The CDR3 length is 14 residues. V was clipped by 6 bases and J by 7 bases; unmatched bases: 10. Germline CDR1 is SGHTA and CDR2 is FQGNSA. The DNA of the CDR3 is TGTGCCAGCAGACGTCCGGGACAGGGAAATGAGCAGTACTTC. It yields the protein CASRRPGQGNEQYF.

This clonotype has only a few counts. The chain carries TRBV18 and TRBJ1-1; tentatively, D is TRBD1 (6 bases). Deletions cut 5 bases from V and 1 base from J, with 14 bases between. CDR3 length: 15 amino acids. Germline V gene lookup returns CDR1 KGHSH and CDR2 LQKENI. CDR3 nucleotide sequence: TGTGCCAGCTCAACGGCGGGGGCGGGGAACACTGAAGCTTTCTTT. Its protein product is CASSTAGAGNTEAFF.

This rearrangement joins TRBV18 to TRBJ2-5, with D uncertain. Trimming pared 1 base from V and 1 base from J, leaving 10 bases between. The CDR3 totals 15 residues. Looked up from germline, CDR1 is KGHSH and CDR2 is LQKENI. DNA of the CDR3: TGTGCCAGCTCACCACACCCCGGCCCCCAAGAGACCCAGTACTTC. Translating it yields CASSPHPGPQETQYF.

V is TRBV12-3 or TRBV12-4 and J is TRBJ1-1; TRBD1 agrees at 7 bases. After removal of 0 bases from V and 5 bases from J, the junction contained 0 bases not matched to a gene. The CDR3 length is 13 residues. The CDR3 loop is CASSLATGTEAFF. DNA for the CDR3: TGTGCCAGCAGTTTAGCGACAGGGACTGAAGCTTTCTTT.

There are a few counts of this clonotype. The gene calls are TRBV30 and TRBJ2-2; a weak D match, TRBD2 (5 bases). Germline-derived CDR1 and CDR2 are GTSNPN and SVGIG (reference sequence). V lost 7 bases, J lost 3 bases, and 12 bases lay in between. The CDR3 is 13 residues long. The DNA of the CDR3 is TGTGCCTTAAACGGGGTCTACACCGGGGAGCTGTTTTTT. It specifies CALNGVYTGELFF. Full variable domain (outside the CDR3, taken from reference TRBV30 and TRBJ2-2): SQTIHQWPATLVQPVGSPLSLECTVEGTSNPNLYWYRQAAGRGLQLLFYSVGIGQISSEVPQNLSASRPQDRQFILSSKKLLLSDSGFYLCALNGVYTGELFFGEGSRLTVL.

The V call is TRBV5-6, the J call TRBJ2-7; D remains ambiguous. Trimming stripped 0 bases from V and 5 bases from J, with 3 bases between. CDR1 SGHDT and CDR2 YYEEEE come from the germline V gene. The CDR3 contains 11 residues. The CDR3: CASSLENEQYF. The CDR3 bases are TGTGCCAGCAGCTTGGAAAACGAGCAGTACTTC.

There are a few counts of this clonotype. The V gene is TRBV19, the J gene TRBJ2-3; tentatively, D is TRBD2 (5 bases). CDR1 is LNHDA and CDR2 is SQIVND in the germline V gene (reference sequence). The CDR3 is 11 residues long. V was cut by 10 bases and J by 7 bases, with 12 bases left in between. The CDR3 DNA follows: TGTGCCACCGGACCGGGGAATACGCAGTATTTT. It codes for CATGPGNTQYF.

A few counts support this clonotype. The chain combines TRBV14 with TRBJ1-6; TRBD1 is a possible D gene (5 bases). Germline CDR1 is SGHDN and CDR2 is FVKESK. The CDR3 has 13 amino acids. The V end was cut by 2 bases, the J end by 10 bases, with 9 bases between. This chain's CDR3 is CASSQLEGSPLHF. CDR3 nucleotides: TGTGCCAGCAGCCAATTGGAGGGGTCACCCCTCCACTTT. Variable domain in full (rest from reference TRBV14 and TRBJ1-6): EAGVTQFPSHSVIEKGQTVTLRCDPISGHDNLYWYRRVMGKEIKFLLHFVKESKQDESGMPNNRFLAERTGGTYSTLKVQPAELEDSGVYFCASSQLEGSPLHFGNGTRLTVT.

This clonotype turned up a few times. J is TRBJ2-1 and V is TRBV12-3 or TRBV12-4; D is undetermined. This CDR3 spans 13 amino acids. V dropped 3 bases and J dropped 5 bases, with 8 bases sitting between them. The CDR3 is CASSFPENNEQFF. The CDR3 DNA reads TGTGCCAGCAGTTTCCCCGAGAACAATGAGCAGTTCTTC.

The rearrangement links TRBV27 to TRBJ2-5; tentative D call: TRBD2 (5 bases). CDR1 and CDR2 (germline): MNHEY, SMNVEV (reference sequence). V was cut by 8 bases and J by 9 bases, with 16 bases left in between. The length of the CDR3 is 12 residues. DNA for the CDR3: TGTGCCAGCCCTGCTCCCGAGGAGGCCCAGTACTTC. Its protein is CASPAPEEAQYF.

This clonotype has a handful of counts. J is TRBJ2-2 and V is TRBV12-3 or TRBV12-4; either TRBD1 or TRBD2 may supply D (6 bases each). CDR3 length equals 17 residues. Trimming took off 4 bases at V and 1 base at J, with 16 bases between the two ends. The CDR3 protein is CASSSRRGQMNTGELFF. CDR3 in DNA: TGTGCCAGCAGTTCACGCCGGGGGCAGATGAACACCGGGGAGCTGTTTTTT.

In this sample, this clonotype turned up a few times. The rearrangement links TRBV13 to TRBJ2-2; 10 bases map to TRBD1. The CDR3 runs to 18 residues. The germline CDR1 and CDR2 sequences are PRHDT and FYEKMQ (reference sequence). J was trimmed by 2 bases and V by 1 base; bases with no gene match: 7. The CDR3 loop is CASSLDSGTGANTGELFF. CDR3 coding DNA: TGTGCCAGCAGCTTAGATTCTGGGACAGGGGCTAACACCGGGGAGCTGTTTTTT. Drawing the rest from reference TRBV13 and TRBJ2-2, the complete variable domain is AAGVIQSPRHLIKEKRETATLKCYPIPRHDTVYWYQQGPGQDPQFLISFYEKMQSDKGSIPDRFSAQQFSDYHSELNMSSLELGDSALYFCASSLDSGTGANTGELFFGEGSRLTVL.

This clonotype was detected only a few times. As DNA, the CDR3 is TGCGCCGGAATTTTCGAGCAGTACTTC. Amino acids: CAGIFEQYF. The J gene is TRBJ2-7, the V gene TRBV5-1, with unresolved D. The germline V and J ends were trimmed by 10 bases and 6 bases, with 8 bases remaining between them. Germline V gene lookup returns CDR1 SGHRS and CDR2 YFSETQ. The CDR3 extends over 9 amino acids.

This clonotype occurred a few times. This rearrangement joins TRBV28 to TRBJ2-7; 11 bases line up with TRBD2. This CDR3 region has 16 residues. With V trimmed by 4 bases and J by 2 bases, 7 bases remained unmatched. Germline V CDR1 and CDR2: MDHEN, SYDVKM. CDR3 loop: CASSSTGTSGTYEQYF. The DNA for the CDR3 is TGTGCCAGCAGTTCAACCGGGACTAGCGGTACCTACGAGCAGTACTTC.

This clonotype showed up just a few times. The genes are TRBV6-6 and TRBJ2-7; no clear D. There are 11 residues in the CDR3. Germline loops: CDR1 MNHNY, CDR2 SVGAGI (reference sequence). Between the trimmed V and J ends, which lost 8 bases and 0 bases, there was a span of 5 bases. This CDR3 is CASQNSYEQYF. The DNA of the CDR3 is TGTGCCAGCCAGAACTCCTACGAGCAGTACTTC.

The table lists this clonotype with a few counts. This CDR3 is CSAIRAGTGVYGYTF. CDR3 nucleotide sequence: TGCAGTGCTATTCGAGCCGGGACAGGGGTATATGGCTACACCTTC. The chain joins TRBV20-1 to TRBJ1-2; 10 bases line up with TRBD1. The junction had 10 bases not matched to a gene; V was cut back by 4 bases and J by 5 bases. This CDR3 has 15 amino acids. Germline-derived CDR1 and CDR2 are DFQATT and SNEGSKA (reference sequence).

The CDR3 region is CASSLGRAAGPWSNQPQHF. In DNA form, the CDR3 reads TGTGCCAGCAGCTTAGGCAGGGCCGCCGGGCCCTGGAGCAATCAGCCCCAGCATTTT. This rearrangement joins TRBV7-8 to TRBJ1-5; D may be TRBD1 (5 bases). There are 19 residues in the CDR3. From germline, CDR1 is SGHVS and CDR2 FQNEAQ. The V gene lost 1 base and the J gene lost 1 base, with 20 bases spanning the gap.

V is TRBV5-4 and J is TRBJ2-5; D unclear. This CDR3 is built from 14 residues. V lost 4 bases to trimming and J lost 3 bases, with 13 bases between them. Germline V gene sequence: CDR1 SGHNT, CDR2 YYREEE (reference sequence). The CDR3 nucleotides read TGTGCCAGCAGCCCCGGCGGAACAGAAGAGACCCAGTACTTC. Translated: CASSPGGTEETQYF.

This clonotype was observed at least ten times. This chain joins TRBV5-1 and TRBJ2-3, with D possibly being TRBD2 (6 bases). The CDR3 extends over 16 amino acids. The V and J ends lost 3 bases and 2 bases respectively, with 16 bases between them. The germline CDR1 and CDR2 sequences are SGHRS and YFSETQ. The CDR3 spells CASSSQSGLPTDTQYF. The CDR3 coding sequence is TGCGCCAGCAGCTCTCAAAGCGGGTTACCCACAGATACGCAGTATTTT.

The chain combines TRBV15 with TRBJ2-1, with 11 positions matching TRBD1. This CDR3 has 17 amino acids. The V gene's germline CDR1 is LNHNV and CDR2 YYDKDF (reference sequence). With V trimmed by 0 bases and J by 6 bases, 7 bases remained unmatched. Here the CDR3 reads CATSRERRGTGGNEQFF. As DNA, the CDR3 is TGTGCCACCAGCAGAGAACGGCGCGGGACAGGGGGCAATGAGCAGTTCTTC. The entire variable domain, with the rest obtained from reference TRBV15 and TRBJ2-1, is as follows: DAMVIQNPRYQVTQFGKPVTLSCSQTLNHNVMYWYQQKSSQAPKLLFHYYDKDFNNEADTPDNFQSRRPNTSFCFLDIRSPGLGDTAMYLCATSRERRGTGGNEQFFGPGTRLTVL.

This rearrangement joins TRBV7-8 to TRBJ2-1; D is uncertain. CDR1 and CDR2 from the germline V gene are SGHVS and FQNEAQ. Trimming shortened V by 5 bases and J by 2 bases, and 13 bases separated the two germline ends. CDR3 length equals 15 residues. The CDR3 protein is CASSAASSTYNEQFF. CDR3 DNA: TGTGCCAGCAGCGCTGCTAGTTCCACCTACAATGAGCAGTTCTTC.

This sequence joins TRBV12-3 or TRBV12-4 and TRBJ2-7, with D perhaps TRBD1 (6 bases). CDR3 length: 16 amino acids. V lost 6 bases to trimming and J lost 3 bases, with 21 bases between them. CDR3 residues: CASSPGPPRGYYEQYF. CDR3 coding DNA: TGTGCCAGCAGCCCAGGCCCTCCTAGGGGGTACTACGAGCAGTACTTC.

The CDR3 region has the DNA TGCGCCAGCAGCTTGGTTCCTAGCAAGTACGAGCAGTACTTC. Protein sequence: CASSLVPSKYEQYF. The chain uses TRBV5-1 and TRBJ2-7; possibly TRBD2 for D (5 bases). Germline V lookup: CDR1 SGHRS, CDR2 YFSETQ. Trimming pared 0 bases from V and 4 bases from J, leaving 11 bases between. CDR3 length: 14 residues.

This clonotype came up a few times. The chain links TRBV20-1 to TRBJ2-3; D remains unclear. CDR1 is DFQATT and CDR2 is SNEGSKA in the germline V gene (reference sequence). V dropped 0 bases and J dropped 2 bases, with 9 bases sitting between them. The CDR3 is 14 residues long. The CDR3 DNA is TGCAGTGCTAGAGAGGATTCGCTCACAGATACGCAGTATTTT. Amino acids: CSAREDSLTDTQYF.